This T cell receptor beta chain was retrieved from a study of OX40 agonist ivuxolimab in advanced cancers. About the full investigation: Ivuxolimab, which targeted the costimulatory receptor OX40 (CD134), was an agonistic, fully human IgG2 monoclonal antibody. Intravenous ivuxolimab was administered to patients every 2 weeks at six dose levels: 0.01, 0.1, 0.3, 1.5, 3 and 10 mg/kg. Of the roughly 52 dose-escalation patients, hepatocellular carcinoma was present in about 19, melanoma in some 15, renal cell carcinoma in 9 and head and neck cancer in 9. In the dose-escalation cohort, 82.7% of patients were male, and the mean age was approximately 60 years with a range of roughly 20 to 80. Patients were allowed to have had prior anti-PD-1, anti-PD-L1 or anti-CTLA-4 therapy, and 30% to 40% of the dose-escalation patients had been treated with checkpoint inhibitors. Partial responses occurred in three dose-escalation patients: two with cutaneous melanoma and one with hepatocellular carcinoma. The purpose of peripheral TCRbeta sequencing was to test whether ivuxolimab changed TCR sequence diversity and led to clonal T-cell expansion. The paper describes the monotherapy dose-escalation part (N ≈ 51 patients) of the phase I trial of ivuxolimab.

A few counts support this clone. Its antigen target is currently unknown. There are no base qualities to consult, and no much larger clone falls within one base. Trimming leaves V shorter by 4 bases and J shorter by 4 bases, with the junction holding 6 bases beyond the gene matches. There are 15 amino acids in the CDR3, from cysteine to phenylalanine inclusive. Just CDR3 DNA is preserved here, 45 bases in frame from base 1. Per the germline V gene, LGHNA is the CDR1 and YNFKEQ is the CDR2. To sequence the TCRbeta CDR3 region, genomic DNA was isolated from the sorted cells. The immunoSEQ Assay was used to sequence the TCRbeta CDR3 regions. Here the immuneACCESS table is served through TCRdb, limited to in-frame sequences with V and J called. Missing clones are a known gap in these copies; in checked studies unresolved V genes cover under half, and the rest lacks a known reason. In all, the sample holds around 80,000 clones, and about 88% of those were seen once. Clones ranked in the top ten supply under 8% of the sample.

The trial excluded patients who had a history of autoimmune disease or were on systemic immunosuppression. Peripheral blood for TCR sequencing was collected from all dose cohorts at baseline, on cycle 4 day 1, and on cycle 7 day 1. The samples were drawn from a first-in-human, open-label, multicenter phase I dose-escalation trial of ivuxolimab. The trial enrolled adults with locally advanced or metastatic head and neck squamous cell, hepatocellular, melanoma or renal cell carcinoma. Before TCR sequencing, CD4+ T cells and CD8+ T cells were sorted from peripheral blood as separate populations. The full study reports these points: At doses of 0.1 to 3.0 mg/kg, clonal expansion of both CD4+ and CD8+ blood T cells was observed from baseline to week 6. In the 0.1-3.0 mg/kg groups, partial responders had among the lowest normalized peripheral clonal expansion, particularly in CD8+ T cells. Antigen specificity was not determined for the clonally expanded peripheral T cells. Low levels of normalized T-cell clonal expansion were also shown by some nonresponding patients. After ivuxolimab, expanded clones were on average more numerous among CD8+ T cells than among CD4+ T cells.

The sample consisted of CD4+ or CD8+ T cells sorted from blood, taken in a trial of the OX40 agonist ivuxolimab. This sequence was found in an adult with an advanced solid tumor such as melanoma, head and neck, liver or kidney cancer. This receptor chain uses TRBV4-2 and TRBJ1-2, with TRBD1 matching 10 junction bases. The CDR3 corresponds to CASSPLGQGSYGYTF. The nucleotide sequence is given as TGTGCCAGCAGCCCCCTGGGACAGGGGAGCTATGGCTACACCTTC.